Sequencing of this T cell receptor (beta chain) was carried out in a study of cytomegalovirus exposure and HLA in healthy donors. Study-wide points: A list of about 160 TCR beta chains associated with cytomegalovirus was given. Across donors, most TCRs were seen rarely, yet some public ones were widespread. Beyond CMV serostatus, there was no information to go on about immune exposure.

The ends lost 4 bases at V and 9 bases at J; junction bases unmatched: 7. Germline V lookup: CDR1 LGHNA, CDR2 YSLEER. There are 16 residues in the CDR3. On this clone: The antigen remains undetermined.

The study ran its PCR with 60 Vbeta and 13 Jbeta primers. TCRdb's copy holds only in-frame clones and misses some; the assay was immunoSEQ multiplex PCR. The profile shows fewer than 150,000 clones, approximately 80% of them singletons. The receptor was isolated from a man aged 25 to 45 in good health and CMV-seronegative. V usage is TRBV4-3 and J usage is TRBJ2-1, with TRBD2 matching over 15 bases. Sequenced material: PBMCs. DNA of the CDR3: TGCGCCAGCAGCCTCTCCGGGACTAGCGGGAGGAGTGAGCAGTTCTTC. It encodes CASSLSGTSGRSEQFF.